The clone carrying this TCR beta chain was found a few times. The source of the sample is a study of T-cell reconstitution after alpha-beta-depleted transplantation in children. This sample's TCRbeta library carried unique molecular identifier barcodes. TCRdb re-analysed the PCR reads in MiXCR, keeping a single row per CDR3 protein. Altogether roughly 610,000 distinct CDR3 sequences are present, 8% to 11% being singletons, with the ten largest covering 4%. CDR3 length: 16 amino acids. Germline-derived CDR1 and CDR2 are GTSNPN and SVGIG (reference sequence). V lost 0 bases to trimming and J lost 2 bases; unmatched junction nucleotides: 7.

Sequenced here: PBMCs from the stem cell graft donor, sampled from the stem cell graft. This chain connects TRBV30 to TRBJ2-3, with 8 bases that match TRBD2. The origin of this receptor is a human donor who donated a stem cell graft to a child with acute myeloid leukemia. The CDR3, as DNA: TGTGCCTGGAGTGTACTTGCGGGAGGACACACAGATACGCAGTATTTT. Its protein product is CAWSVLAGGHTDTQYF.